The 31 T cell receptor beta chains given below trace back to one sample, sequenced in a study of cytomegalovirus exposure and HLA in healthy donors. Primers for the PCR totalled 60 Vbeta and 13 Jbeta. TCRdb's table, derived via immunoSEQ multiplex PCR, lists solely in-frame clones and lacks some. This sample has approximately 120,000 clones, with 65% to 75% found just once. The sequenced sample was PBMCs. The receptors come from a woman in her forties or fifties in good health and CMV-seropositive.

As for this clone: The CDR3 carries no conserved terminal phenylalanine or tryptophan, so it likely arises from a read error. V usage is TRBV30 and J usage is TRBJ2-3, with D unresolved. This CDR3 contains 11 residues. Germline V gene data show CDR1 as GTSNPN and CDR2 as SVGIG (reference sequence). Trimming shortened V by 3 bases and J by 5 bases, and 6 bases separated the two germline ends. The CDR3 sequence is CAWSFGDTQYL. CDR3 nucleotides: TGTGCCTGGAGCTTCGGAGATACGCAGTATCTT.

CDR3 region: CASSSVWDKEETQYF. The CDR3 nucleotides are TGTGCCAGCAGCTCGGTATGGGACAAGGAAGAGACCCAGTACTTC. The chain combines TRBV7-9 with TRBJ2-5, with TRBD1 as a possible D gene (6 bases). This CDR3 is 15 amino acids long. The ends were cut back, 4 bases at V and 3 bases at J, with 15 bases in the middle. Germline CDR1 SEHNR, CDR2 FQNEAQ (reference sequence).

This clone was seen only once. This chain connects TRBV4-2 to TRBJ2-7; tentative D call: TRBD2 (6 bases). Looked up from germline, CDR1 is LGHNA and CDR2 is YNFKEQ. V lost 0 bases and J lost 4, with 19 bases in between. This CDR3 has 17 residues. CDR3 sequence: CASSQDVLGRGLYEQYF. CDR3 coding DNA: TGTGCCAGCAGCCAAGACGTTCTCGGACGGGGGTTGTACGAGCAGTACTTC.

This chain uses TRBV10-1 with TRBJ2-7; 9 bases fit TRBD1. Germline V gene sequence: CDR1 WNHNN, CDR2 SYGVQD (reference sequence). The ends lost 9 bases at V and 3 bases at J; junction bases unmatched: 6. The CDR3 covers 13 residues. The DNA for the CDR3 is TGCGCCAGGGGACAGGGACCCATCTACGAGCAGTACTTC. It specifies CARGQGPIYEQYF.

In nucleotides, the CDR3 is TGTGCCAGCAGCACACAGGAGTCAAGCTACGAGCAGTACTTC. It yields the protein CASSTQESSYEQYF. The chain combines TRBV5-8 with TRBJ2-7; D is perhaps TRBD1 (5 bases). The CDR3 sequence is 14 residues long. Trimming removed 4 bases at V and 3 bases at J, with 14 bases between. Germline V gene data show CDR1 as SGHTS and CDR2 as YDEGEE. The full variable domain, in which reference TRBV5-8 and TRBJ2-7 provide the parts outside the CDR3, is EAGVTQSPTHLIKTRGQQATLRCSPISGHTSVYWYQQALGLGLQFLLWYDEGEERNRGNFPPRFSGRQFPNYSSELNVNALELEDSALYLCASSTQESSYEQYFGPGTRLTVT.

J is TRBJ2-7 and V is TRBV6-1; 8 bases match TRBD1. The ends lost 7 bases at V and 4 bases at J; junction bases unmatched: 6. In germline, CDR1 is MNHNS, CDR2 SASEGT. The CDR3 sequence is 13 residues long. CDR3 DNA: TGTGCCAGCACTACCAGGACAGGGTACGAGCAGTACTTC. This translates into CASTTRTGYEQYF.

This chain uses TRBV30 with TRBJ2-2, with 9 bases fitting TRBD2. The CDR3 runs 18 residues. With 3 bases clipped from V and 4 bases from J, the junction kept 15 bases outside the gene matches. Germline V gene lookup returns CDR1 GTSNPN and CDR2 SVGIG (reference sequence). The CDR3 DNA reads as TGTGCCTGGAGACTAGGGCTAGCGGGGTCTCGAGGCACCGGGGAGCTGTTTTTT. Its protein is CAWRLGLAGSRGTGELFF.

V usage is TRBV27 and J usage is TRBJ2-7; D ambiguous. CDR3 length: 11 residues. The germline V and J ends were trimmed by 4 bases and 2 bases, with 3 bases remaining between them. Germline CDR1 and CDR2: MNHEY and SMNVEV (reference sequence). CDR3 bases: TGTGCCAGCAGTTCTGCCTACGAGCAGTACTTC. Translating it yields CASSSAYEQYF.

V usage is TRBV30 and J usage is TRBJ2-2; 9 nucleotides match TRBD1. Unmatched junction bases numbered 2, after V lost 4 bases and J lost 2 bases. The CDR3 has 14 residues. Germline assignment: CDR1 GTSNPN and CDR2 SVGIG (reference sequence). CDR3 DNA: TGTGCCTGGAACAGGGGGCGTAACACCGGGGAGCTGTTTTTT. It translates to CAWNRGRNTGELFF.

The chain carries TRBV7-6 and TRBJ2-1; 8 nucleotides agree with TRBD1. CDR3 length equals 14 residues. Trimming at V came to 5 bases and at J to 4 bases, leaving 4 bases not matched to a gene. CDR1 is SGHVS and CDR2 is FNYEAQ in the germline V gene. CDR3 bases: TGTGCCAGCAGCCCCAGACAGGGGTACAATGAGCAGTTCTTC. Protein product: CASSPRQGYNEQFF.

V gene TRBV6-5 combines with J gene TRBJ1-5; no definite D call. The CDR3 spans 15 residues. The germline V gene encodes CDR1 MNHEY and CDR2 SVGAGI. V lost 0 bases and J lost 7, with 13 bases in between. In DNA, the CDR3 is TGTGCCAGCAGTTACTCGGGAGACGGACTCCAGCCCCAGCATTTT. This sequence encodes CASSYSGDGLQPQHF.

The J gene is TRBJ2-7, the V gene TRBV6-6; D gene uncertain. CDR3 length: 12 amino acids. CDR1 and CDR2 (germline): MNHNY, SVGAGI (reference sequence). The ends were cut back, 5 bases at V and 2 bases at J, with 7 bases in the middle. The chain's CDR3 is CASSRRAYEQYF. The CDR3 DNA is TGTGCCAGCAGTCGCCGGGCCTACGAGCAGTACTTC.

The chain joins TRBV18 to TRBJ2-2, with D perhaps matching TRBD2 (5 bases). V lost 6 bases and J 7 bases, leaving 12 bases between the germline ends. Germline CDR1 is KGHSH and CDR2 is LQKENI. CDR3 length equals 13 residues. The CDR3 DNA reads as TGTGCCAGCTCCGCCGCCGGGGACGGGGAGCTGTTTTTT. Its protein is CASSAAGDGELFF.

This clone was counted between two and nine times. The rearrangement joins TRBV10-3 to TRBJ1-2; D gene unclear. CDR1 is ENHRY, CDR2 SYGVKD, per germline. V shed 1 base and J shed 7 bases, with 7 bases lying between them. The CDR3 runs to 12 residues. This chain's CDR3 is CAISEWQAGYTF. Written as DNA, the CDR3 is TGTGCCATCAGTGAGTGGCAGGCTGGCTACACCTTC.

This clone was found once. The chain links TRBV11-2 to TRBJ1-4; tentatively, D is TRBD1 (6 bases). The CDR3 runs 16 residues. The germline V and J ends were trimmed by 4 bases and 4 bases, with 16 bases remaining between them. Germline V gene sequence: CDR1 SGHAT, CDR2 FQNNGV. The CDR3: CASSWTRGAGNEKLFF. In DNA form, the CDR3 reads TGTGCCAGCAGCTGGACGCGGGGGGCGGGTAATGAAAAACTGTTTTTT.

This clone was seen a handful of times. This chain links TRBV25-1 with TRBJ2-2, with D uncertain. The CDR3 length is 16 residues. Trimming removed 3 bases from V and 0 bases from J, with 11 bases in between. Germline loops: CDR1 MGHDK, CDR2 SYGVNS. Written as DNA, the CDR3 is TGTGCCAGCAGTGAGTCGGTCCCTTCGAACACCGGGGAGCTGTTTTTT. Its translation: CASSESVPSNTGELFF.

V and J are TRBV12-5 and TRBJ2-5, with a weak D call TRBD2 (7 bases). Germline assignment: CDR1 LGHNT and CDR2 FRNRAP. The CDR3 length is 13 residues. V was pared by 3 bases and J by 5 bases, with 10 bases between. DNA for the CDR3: TGTGCTAGTGGTTTTGGGGGGGCTGAGACCCAGTACTTC. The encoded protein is CASGFGGAETQYF.

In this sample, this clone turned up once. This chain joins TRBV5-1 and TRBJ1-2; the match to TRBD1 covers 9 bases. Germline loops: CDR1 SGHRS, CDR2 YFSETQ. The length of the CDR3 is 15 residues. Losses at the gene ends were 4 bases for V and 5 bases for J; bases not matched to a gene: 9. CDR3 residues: CASSTDRGTRYGYTF. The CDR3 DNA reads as TGCGCCAGCAGCACGGACAGGGGAACGAGGTATGGCTACACCTTC.

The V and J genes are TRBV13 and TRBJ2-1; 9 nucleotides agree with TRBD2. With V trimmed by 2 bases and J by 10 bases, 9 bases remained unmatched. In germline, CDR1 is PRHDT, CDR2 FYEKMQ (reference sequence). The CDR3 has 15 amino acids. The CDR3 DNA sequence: TGTGCCAGCAGCTTATCGGACGCGGGGGGGCTCGAGCAGTTCTTC. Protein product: CASSLSDAGGLEQFF.

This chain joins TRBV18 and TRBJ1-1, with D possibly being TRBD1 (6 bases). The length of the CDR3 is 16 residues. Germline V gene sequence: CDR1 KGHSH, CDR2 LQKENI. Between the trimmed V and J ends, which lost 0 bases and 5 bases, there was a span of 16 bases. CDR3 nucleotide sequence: TGTGCCAGCTCACCACCGGTGGTCAGGGGTGGGACTGAAGCTTTCTTT. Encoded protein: CASSPPVVRGGTEAFF.

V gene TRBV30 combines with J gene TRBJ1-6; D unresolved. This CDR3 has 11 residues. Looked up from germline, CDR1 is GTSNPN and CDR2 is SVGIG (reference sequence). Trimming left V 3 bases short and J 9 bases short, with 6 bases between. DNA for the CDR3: TGTGCCTGGAGCGCCAGTTCACCCCTCCACTTT. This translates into CAWSASSPLHF.

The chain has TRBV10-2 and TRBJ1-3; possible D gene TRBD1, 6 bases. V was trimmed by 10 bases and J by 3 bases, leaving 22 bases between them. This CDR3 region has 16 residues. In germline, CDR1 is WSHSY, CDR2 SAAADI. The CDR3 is CATFRDRTAGGNTIYF. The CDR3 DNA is TGCGCCACCTTCCGCGACAGGACGGCTGGTGGAAACACCATATATTTT.

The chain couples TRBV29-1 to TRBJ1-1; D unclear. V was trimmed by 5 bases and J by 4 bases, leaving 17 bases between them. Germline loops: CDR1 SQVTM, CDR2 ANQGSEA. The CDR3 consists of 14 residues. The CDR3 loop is CSVSPDQSFTEAFF. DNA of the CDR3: TGCAGCGTTAGTCCCGATCAGTCGTTCACTGAAGCTTTCTTT.

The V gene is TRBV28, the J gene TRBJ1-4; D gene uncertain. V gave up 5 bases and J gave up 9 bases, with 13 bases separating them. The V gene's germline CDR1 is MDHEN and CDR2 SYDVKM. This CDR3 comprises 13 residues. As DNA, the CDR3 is TGTGCCAGCAGTCTCACCGGTCCAAAAAAACTGTTTTTT. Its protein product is CASSLTGPKKLFF.

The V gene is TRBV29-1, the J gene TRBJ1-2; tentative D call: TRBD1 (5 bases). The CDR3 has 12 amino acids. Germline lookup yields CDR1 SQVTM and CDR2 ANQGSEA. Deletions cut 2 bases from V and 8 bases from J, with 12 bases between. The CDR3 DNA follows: TGCAGCGTTGAACTTCAGGGAAGCGGCTACACCTTC. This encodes CSVELQGSGYTF. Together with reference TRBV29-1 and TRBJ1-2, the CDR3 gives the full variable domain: SAVISQKPSRDICQRGTSLTIQCQVDSQVTMMFWYRQQPGQSLTLIATANQGSEATYESGFVIDKFPISRPNLTFSTLTVSNMSPEDSSIYLCSVELQGSGYTFGSGTRLTVV.

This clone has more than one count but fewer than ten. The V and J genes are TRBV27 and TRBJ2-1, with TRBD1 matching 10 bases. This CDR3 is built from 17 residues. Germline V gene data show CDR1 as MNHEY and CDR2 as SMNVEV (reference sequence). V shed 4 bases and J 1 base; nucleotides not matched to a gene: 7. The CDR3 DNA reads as TGTGCCAGCAGTTCAAACCGGGACAGGGGTTCCTACAATGAGCAGTTCTTC. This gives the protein CASSSNRDRGSYNEQFF.

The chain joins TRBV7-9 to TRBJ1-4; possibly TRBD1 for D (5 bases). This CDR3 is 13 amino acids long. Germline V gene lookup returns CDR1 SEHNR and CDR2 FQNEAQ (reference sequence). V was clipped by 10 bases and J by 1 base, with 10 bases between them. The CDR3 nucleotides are TGTGCCACCTCGACAGTAACTAATGAAAAACTGTTTTTT. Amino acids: CATSTVTNEKLFF.

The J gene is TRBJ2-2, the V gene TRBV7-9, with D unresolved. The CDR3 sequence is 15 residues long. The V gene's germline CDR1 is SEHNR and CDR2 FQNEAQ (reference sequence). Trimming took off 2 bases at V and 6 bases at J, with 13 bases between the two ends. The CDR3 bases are TGTGCCAGCAGCTTACTATCTTTCCGTTCCGGGGAGCTGTTTTTT. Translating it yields CASSLLSFRSGELFF. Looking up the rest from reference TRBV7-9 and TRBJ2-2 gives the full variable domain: DTGVSQNPRHKITKRGQNVTFRCDPISEHNRLYWYRQTLGQGPEFLTYFQNEAQLEKSRLLSDRFSAERPKGSFSTLEIQRTEQGDSAMYLCASSLLSFRSGELFFGEGSRLTVL.

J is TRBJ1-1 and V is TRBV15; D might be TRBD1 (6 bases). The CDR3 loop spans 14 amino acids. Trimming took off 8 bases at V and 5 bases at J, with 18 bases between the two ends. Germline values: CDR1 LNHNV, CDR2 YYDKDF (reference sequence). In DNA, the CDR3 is TGTGCCACCGGGAAGGGGGGGTACCGGACTGAAGCTTTCTTT. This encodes CATGKGGYRTEAFF.

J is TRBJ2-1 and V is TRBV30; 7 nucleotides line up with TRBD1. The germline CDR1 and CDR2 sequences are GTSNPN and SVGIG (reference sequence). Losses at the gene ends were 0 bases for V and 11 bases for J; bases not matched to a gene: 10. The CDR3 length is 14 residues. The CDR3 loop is CAWSVVGTDAKQFF. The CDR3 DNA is TGTGCCTGGAGTGTAGTTGGGACAGACGCAAAGCAGTTCTTC.

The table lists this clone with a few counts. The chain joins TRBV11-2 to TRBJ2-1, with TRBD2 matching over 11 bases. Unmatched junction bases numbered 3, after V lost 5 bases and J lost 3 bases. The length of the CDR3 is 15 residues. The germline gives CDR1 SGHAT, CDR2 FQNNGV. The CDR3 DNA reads TGTGCCAGCAGCGAGACTAGCGGGAACTACAATGAGCAGTTCTTC. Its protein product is CASSETSGNYNEQFF.